This passage covers 23 T cell receptor beta chains from one sample sequenced in a study of T-cell memory formation after mild COVID-19. From the 5' RACE reads, TCRdb called clonotypes with MiXCR, one entry per CDR3 protein. The sample has 170,000 or so distinct CDR3 sequences, roughly a fifth seen once. The sample was PBMCs or a T cell subset sorted from them (not recorded which). The source of these receptors is an adult woman who had mild COVID-19 (a few samples of this study predate the infection). Cell type and time point are not known.

The V call is TRBV20-1, the J call TRBJ2-4; the D gene is possibly TRBD1 (5 bases). V was trimmed by 2 bases and J by 6 bases, leaving 14 bases between them. The CDR3 covers 14 residues. Germline V lookup: CDR1 DFQATT, CDR2 SNEGSKA (reference sequence). CDR3 loop: CSARSLGQGNIQYF. DNA of the CDR3: TGCAGTGCTAGATCACTCGGGCAGGGAAACATTCAGTACTTC.

This clonotype was found many times. The rearrangement joins TRBV6-5 to TRBJ1-1; 7 bases align to TRBD1. Germline assignment: CDR1 MNHEY and CDR2 SVGAGI. This CDR3 has 16 residues. The J segment lost 0 bases and the V segment lost 9 bases, leaving 13 bases of the junction unmatched. Here the CDR3 reads CASRDSATLLNTEAFF. The CDR3 DNA is TGTGCCAGTCGGGACAGTGCTACACTCCTGAACACTGAAGCTTTCTTT.

This clonotype was seen a few times. The chain combines TRBV7-9 with TRBJ2-3, with D tentatively TRBD1 or TRBD2 (5 bases each). Germline values: CDR1 SEHNR, CDR2 FQNEAQ (reference sequence). Trimming shortened V by 11 bases and J by 2 bases, and 17 bases separated the two germline ends. CDR3 size: 14 residues. The CDR3 DNA reads as TGTGCCGGCCAAACTAGGGGTATCACAGATACGCAGTATTTT. Protein sequence: CAGQTRGITDTQYF.

This clonotype was counted ten times or more. This chain links TRBV2 with TRBJ2-3; D gene uncertain. V lost 6 bases and J lost 2, with 3 bases in between. Germline values: CDR1 SNHLY, CDR2 FYNNEI. The CDR3 extends over 11 amino acids. CDR3 sequence (DNA): TGTGCCAGCAGCGTCACAGATACGCAGTATTTT. Translating gives CASSVTDTQYF.

The V and J genes are TRBV5-6 and TRBJ2-7, with 7 positions matching TRBD2. Trimming cost V 4 bases and J 6 bases; bases outside gene matches: 7. The CDR3 is 13 residues long. From germline, CDR1 is SGHDT and CDR2 YYEEEE. CDR3 sequence (DNA): TGTGCCAGCAGCCCCTGGGGGGGTGGCGAGCAGTACTTC. Its translation: CASSPWGGGEQYF.

This clonotype has only a few counts. This rearrangement joins TRBV12-3 or TRBV12-4 to TRBJ2-2; 9 nucleotides align to TRBD1. V lost 6 bases and J lost 4; bases outside the gene matches: 18. CDR3 length: 19 residues. CDR3 region: CASSPTPPPTGGFTGELFF. The CDR3 coding sequence is TGTGCCAGCAGCCCGACCCCCCCTCCGACAGGGGGTTTCACCGGGGAGCTGTTTTTT.

CDR3 sequence: CSARDSGSSYNEQFF. The DNA for the CDR3 is TGCAGTGCTAGAGATAGCGGGAGCTCCTACAATGAGCAGTTCTTC. The chain combines TRBV20-1 with TRBJ2-1; 9 bases agree with TRBD2. The J segment lost 0 bases and the V segment lost 0 bases, leaving 0 bases of the junction unmatched. The CDR3 length is 15 residues. Per germline, CDR1 DFQATT and CDR2 SNEGSKA (reference sequence).

J is TRBJ2-3 and V is TRBV27; 8 nucleotides align to TRBD2. The CDR3 is made up of 14 amino acids. The V segment lost 7 bases and the J segment 5 bases; nucleotides outside the gene matches: 8. Germline V gene sequence: CDR1 MNHEY, CDR2 SMNVEV (reference sequence). The CDR3 protein is CASTLSGTEDTQYF. DNA for the CDR3: TGTGCCAGCACTCTTAGCGGGACTGAAGATACGCAGTATTTT.

As regards this clonotype: An end of the junction does not agree with germline; a read error may underlie this. This chain joins TRBV4-3 and TRBJ1-3; tentatively, D is TRBD1 (5 bases). From germline, CDR1 is LGHNA and CDR2 YSLEER. This CDR3 region has 16 residues. The chain's CDR3 is CASSQDTGISGNTIYF. The CDR3 nucleotides read TGCGCAAGCAGCCAAGATACAGGTATCTCTGGAAACACCATATATTTT.

This chain joins TRBV2 and TRBJ2-7, with 12 bases identical to TRBD2. From germline, CDR1 is SNHLY and CDR2 FYNNEI. CDR3 size: 14 residues. Trimming at V came to 8 bases and at J to 9 bases, leaving 11 bases not matched to a gene. The CDR3 DNA is TGTGCCAGCCGGGAGACTAGCGGGAGTGCTTCGCAGTACTTC. Residues: CASRETSGSASQYF.

The sample holds a few counts of this clonotype. The V call is TRBV27, the J call TRBJ2-1, with a tentative D call TRBD2 (5 bases). V was clipped by 3 bases and J by 0 bases, with 12 bases between them. Germline CDR1 reads MNHEY; CDR2 reads SMNVEV (reference sequence). This CDR3 spans 16 amino acids. In DNA form, the CDR3 reads TGTGCCAGCAGTTTGAGGGTGCCCAGCTCCTACAATGAGCAGTTCTTC. Amino acids: CASSLRVPSSYNEQFF.

The genes are TRBV24-1 and TRBJ2-3; no firm D call. This CDR3 is built from 12 residues. Trimming shortened V by 1 base and J by 6 bases, and 4 bases separated the two germline ends. Germline V gives CDR1 KGHDR, CDR2 SFDVKD. The CDR3 sequence is CATSDFPDTQYF. The CDR3, as DNA: TGTGCCACCAGTGATTTTCCTGATACGCAGTATTTT.

This clonotype was counted many times. The rearrangement links TRBV5-5 to TRBJ2-5; 11 bases map to TRBD2. Per germline, CDR1 SGHKS and CDR2 YYEKEE (reference sequence). Trimming at V came to 4 bases and at J to 5 bases, leaving 10 bases not matched to a gene. The CDR3 is 16 residues long. The CDR3 spells CASSQPSGGPGETQYF. The CDR3 DNA sequence: TGTGCCAGCAGCCAACCTAGCGGGGGGCCCGGTGAGACCCAGTACTTC. Full variable domain (remainder filled in from reference TRBV5-5 and TRBJ2-5): DAGVTQSPTHLIKTRGQQVTLRCSPISGHKSVSWYQQVLGQGPQFIFQYYEKEERGRGNFPDRFSARQFPNYSSELNVNALLLGDSALYLCASSQPSGGPGETQYFGPGTRLLVL.

This clonotype appeared a few times. The V gene is TRBV4-3, the J gene TRBJ1-1, with 7 bases that match TRBD1. The CDR3 runs 17 residues. From germline, CDR1 is LGHNA and CDR2 YSLEER. Germline trimming cut 0 bases from V and 7 bases from J; bases unmatched to any gene: 14. This CDR3 is CASSQDRGTAAKNEAFF. CDR3 DNA: TGCGCCAGCAGCCAAGATCGGGGGACAGCGGCTAAAAATGAAGCTTTCTTT.

A few counts support this clonotype. The CDR3, as DNA: TGCGCCAGCAGCCAAGGGGAAGGTAACGAGCAGTACTTC. Translating it yields CASSQGEGNEQYF. The chain combines TRBV4-3 with TRBJ2-7; D is ambiguous. CDR1 is LGHNA and CDR2 is YSLEER in the germline V gene. Trimming stripped 1 base from V and 5 bases from J, with 9 bases between. This CDR3 is built from 13 residues.

This clonotype was counted only a few times. The chain recombines TRBV2 with TRBJ1-1; possible D gene TRBD1, 6 bases. This CDR3 comprises 13 residues. The V end lost 8 bases, the J end lost 5 bases, and 15 bases lay between the germline ends. In germline, CDR1 is SNHLY, CDR2 FYNNEI. As DNA, the CDR3 is TGTGCCAGCCTGGGGGGGCGGAGGACTGAAGCTTTCTTT. This gives the protein CASLGGRRTEAFF.

This clonotype was counted many times. This chain joins TRBV6-4 and TRBJ2-1, with 8 bases identical to TRBD1. The CDR3 consists of 16 residues. The J segment lost 8 bases and the V segment lost 0 bases, leaving 9 bases of the junction unmatched. Germline V gene data show CDR1 as MRHNA and CDR2 as SNTAGT. The CDR3 DNA is TGTGCCAGCAGTGACTCTGGAGACAGGGGTTCAGATGAGCAGTTCTTC. Encoded protein: CASSDSGDRGSDEQFF.

V is TRBV12-3 or TRBV12-4 and J is TRBJ2-3, with TRBD1 matching over 7 bases. V shed 3 bases and J 6 bases; nucleotides not matched to a gene: 3. The CDR3 runs 13 residues. CDR3 sequence reads: CASSLAQGDTQYF. In DNA, the CDR3 is TGTGCCAGCAGTTTGGCACAGGGGGATACGCAGTATTTT.

The chain combines TRBV4-2 with TRBJ2-1; the match to TRBD2 covers 8 bases. J lost 3 bases, V lost 0 bases, and 4 bases had no gene match. The CDR3 runs 16 residues. Looked up from germline, CDR1 is LGHNA and CDR2 is YNFKEQ. The chain's CDR3 is CASSQDWLAGYNEQFF. In nucleotides, the CDR3 is TGTGCCAGCAGCCAAGATTGGCTAGCGGGCTACAATGAGCAGTTCTTC.

The V call is TRBV4-3, the J call TRBJ2-6; D may be TRBD1 (5 bases). Deletions cut 0 bases from V and 4 bases from J, with 16 bases between. CDR1 and CDR2 from the germline V gene are LGHNA and YSLEER. The length of the CDR3 is 18 residues. This CDR3 is CASSQDRPREAGANVLTF. CDR3 DNA: TGCGCCAGCAGCCAAGATAGGCCCAGGGAAGCCGGGGCCAACGTCCTGACTTTC.

This clonotype was seen a handful of times. The rearrangement joins TRBV4-2 to TRBJ2-2, with D perhaps assigned TRBD1 or TRBD2 (6 bases each). CDR3 size: 15 residues. From germline, CDR1 is LGHNA and CDR2 YNFKEQ. Trimming shortened V by 6 bases and J by 3 bases, and 14 bases separated the two germline ends. In DNA, the CDR3 is TGTGCCAGCAGGAAGGGGGGCCAGGACACCGGGGAGCTGTTTTTT. Its protein is CASRKGGQDTGELFF.

This clonotype was seen only a few times. V usage is TRBV12-3 or TRBV12-4 and J usage is TRBJ2-3; 12 nucleotides align to TRBD1. The CDR3 has 16 residues. Germline trimming cut 3 bases from V and 5 bases from J; bases unmatched to any gene: 6. CDR3 sequence: CASSFPGTGGIDTQYF. CDR3 nucleotides: TGTGCCAGCAGTTTTCCCGGGACAGGGGGCATAGATACGCAGTATTTT.

Only a few counts were recorded for this clonotype. This rearrangement joins TRBV7-9 to TRBJ2-1; D gene unclear. CDR1 SEHNR and CDR2 FQNEAQ come from the germline V gene (reference sequence). The CDR3 sequence is 12 residues long. Between the trimmed V and J ends, which lost 4 bases and 2 bases, there was a span of 3 bases. CDR3 nucleotides: TGTGCCAGCAGCTACCCCTACAATGAGCAGTTCTTC. Translating gives CASSYPYNEQFF. The whole variable domain, filled in from reference TRBV7-9 and TRBJ2-1, reads DTGVSQNPRHKITKRGQNVTFRCDPISEHNRLYWYRQTLGQGPEFLTYFQNEAQLEKSRLLSDRFSAERPKGSFSTLEIQRTEQGDSAMYLCASSYPYNEQFFGPGTRLTVL.